This T cell receptor (beta chain) appears in the sequencing data of a study of CD8+CD57+ T cells in acquired aplastic anemia. V dropped 0 bases and J dropped 2; count of bases not matched to a gene: 3. Looked up from germline, CDR1 is ENHRY and CDR2 is SYGVKD. The CDR3 runs to 16 residues. It was genomic DNA that served as the template for profiling TCR beta VDJ and CDR3. TCRdb re-analysed the reads in MiXCR, keeping a single row per CDR3 protein. The table records about 210,000 distinct CDR3 sequences, approximately 60% of them present only once. This clonotype was picked up many times. Sequencing was performed on sorted CD4+, CD8+, or CD8+CD57+ T cells (not recorded which) from PBMCs. The origin of this receptor is a human donor in good health. The rearrangement uses TRBV10-3 and TRBJ1-5; 8 nucleotides match TRBD1. This chain's CDR3 is CAISESGQGGNQPQHF. CDR3 nucleotides: TGTGCCATCAGTGAGTCAGGACAGGGAGGCAATCAGCCCCAGCATTTT.